This TCR beta chain was sequenced for a study of beta chain features in type 1 diabetes (dated by TCRdb to 2016 to 2019). Regarding the research as a whole: No differences in mean age, gender distribution, total cell number or subset yield were found between patients and healthy donors. The study compared TCRB repertoires of sorted circulating CD4+ T cell subsets between recently diagnosed type 1 diabetes patients and matched healthy donors. A total of 85 million to 140 million sorted cells were examined across all samples, and a strong correlation was observed between cell number per subset and RNA yield. Naive and central memory subsets were obtained from all 30 or so donors, but regulatory and stem cell-like memory subsets were isolated from only 8 patients and roughly eight healthy donors. Findings and caveats that apply to the study as a whole: HLA sub-analyses involved small numbers of individuals, so any influence of HLA type on TCRB rearrangement remained unresolved. Because cDNA was sequenced instead of genomic DNA, activated cells with high expression could be over-represented, although the groups did not differ in activation or CD3 levels. In all four CD4+ subsets, TCRB CDR3 length was moderately but significantly shorter in type 1 diabetes patients. Naive, central memory and regulatory TCRB repertoires appeared to be more alike among patients than among healthy donors. At VDJ recombination sites, patients with type 1 diabetes made fewer insertions and deleted more nucleotides, a pattern implying thymic rearrangement abnormalities. PCR might favor shorter templates, but patient and control samples were amplified and corrected together, so any skew would affect both groups equally.

The entire isolated RNA was reverse transcribed using the High Capacity cDNA Reverse Transcription Kit, and thus expressed TCRB transcripts were sequenced. Deep immunoSEQ sequencing was performed on naive, central memory and regulatory T cell samples, with an average of roughly 3.6 million total reads per sample. Sorted cells were lysed in RLT buffer, and RNA was extracted using DNase-treated RNeasy Micro or Mini kits according to cell number. Each cell subset was processed separately to prevent cross-contamination, with patient and healthy donor samples processed together. TCRB sequences were amplified from cDNA with the immunoSEQ multiplex PCR, producing 87-bp fragments spanning the CDR3 region. Sequencing of the amplicons was done on the Illumina HiSeq platform. In the original analysis: PCR bias was corrected computationally using synthetic template baselines, and reads within Hamming distance 2 were collapsed, with unmergeable singletons discarded. Reads were aligned against IMGT so that V, D and J genes, CDR3 length and insertions or deletions at six rearrangement sites could be assigned. Clonotype counts were normalized to sorted cell number within each subset before computing true diversity and Gini coefficients with the tcR R package. The overlap coefficient, calculated on TCRB nucleotide sequences, was used to quantify repertoire sharing. TCRdb retrieved this table from immuneACCESS and kept in-frame rearrangements only. Not all clones are present; in checked studies, unresolved V genes account for under half, and no reason is known for the remainder. The V and J calls and clone size were taken over from that table, and D and trimming were inferred from the DNA. Recorded for this sample are over 300,000 clones; roughly 8% of them occurred a single time. The top ten clonotypes cover around 0.45% of the sample.

A single peripheral blood draw of around 0.11 L on average was collected from each donor into heparinised tubes. A BD FACSAria II was used to sort naive, central memory, regulatory and stem cell-like memory CD4+ T cells with a panel that included CD45RO, CCR7, CD25, CD127, CD95 and CD27. Every sorted population had a purity above 98%. PBMCs were isolated right away by Lymphoprep density gradient centrifugation and were stained directly, without culture. So that batch effects would be minimized, each experiment stained and sorted samples in pairs, pairing one healthy donor with one patient. This clone was detected only a few times. This clone's antigen is unknown. Within one base of it there is no much larger clone, and no base qualities were kept. The germline ends are 17 bases apart after V is trimmed by 6 bases and J by 4 bases. The CDR3, from cysteine to phenylalanine, totals 14 residues. The CDR3 DNA has 42 bases and is translated from base 1. Per the germline V gene, SQVTM is the CDR1 and ANQGSEA is the CDR2.

The sequenced sample consisted of central memory CD4+ T cells from blood. The chain links TRBV29-1 with TRBJ2-3; too little of a D gene remains to name it. This sequence was found in a woman aged 18-29 years in good health. CDR3 protein: CSVGTGSPADTQYF. The nucleotide sequence is TGCAGCGTAGGCACCGGGTCCCCCGCAGATACGCAGTATTTT.